A selection of T cell receptor beta chains follows, all from one sample in a study of beta chain features in type 1 diabetes. TCRdb's copy holds only in-frame clones and misses some; the assay was immunoSEQ multiplex PCR. The sample contains a few hundred thousand clones, 25% to 35% of which appear only once. The sequenced sample was naive CD4+ T cells from blood. All receptors derive from a man between 18 and 35 years old in good health. Both conserved end residues are part of each CDR3. A D gene is named only where the DNA matches it firmly. Not all rows give a size; the values are once, few, many and, for expanded clones, a class.

CDR3nt	CDR3aa	abundance	j_gene	d_gene	v_gene
TGTGCCAGCAGCTTCCGAGGATTAACTAATGAAAAACTGTTTTTT	CASSFRGLTNEKLFF	few	TRBJ1-4	.	TRBV7-9
TGTGCCTGGAGTGTGGGTAGGACTAGCTGGGATGAGCAGTTCTTC	CAWSVGRTSWDEQFF	once	TRBJ2-1	TRBD2	TRBV30
TGTGCCAGCAGGGGTTGGTACACTGAAGCTTTCTTT	CASRGWYTEAFF	.	TRBJ1-1	.	TRBV28
TGTGCCAGCAGCCCAAACAGGGACTACGAGCAGTACTTC	CASSPNRDYEQYF	.	TRBJ2-7	.	TRBV11-1
TGTGCCAGCAGCCTACAGGTTGGATCGGGCGAGCAGTACTTC	CASSLQVGSGEQYF	.	TRBJ2-7	.	TRBV28
TGTGCCAGCAGCCGTCCCGGGACTAGCATCTTCACAGATACGCAGTATTTT	CASSRPGTSIFTDTQYF	.	TRBJ2-3	TRBD2	TRBV7-9
TGTGCCATCGAACATCCTGGCTCTGGGGCCAACGTCCTGACTTTC	CAIEHPGSGANVLTF	.	TRBJ2-6	.	TRBV10-3
TGTGCCAGCACCTCCGGCCGGGTTAGTGGGGCCAACGTCCTGACTTTC	CASTSGRVSGANVLTF	few	TRBJ2-6	.	TRBV9
TGTGCCAGTAGTAGACGCAAGGCTGATACGCAGTATTTT	CASSRRKADTQYF	.	TRBJ2-3	.	TRBV19
TGCAGCGTTGTCCGGATAGTTGGAACTGAAGCTTTCTTT	CSVVRIVGTEAFF	.	TRBJ1-1	.	TRBV29-1
TGTGCCAGCAGGGGGACTAGCGGCAAAAACATTCAGTACTTC	CASRGTSGKNIQYF	few	TRBJ2-4	TRBD2	TRBV27
TGTGCCTGGTACGACAGGGAATTTATCGAGCAGTACTTC	CAWYDREFIEQYF	.	TRBJ2-7	TRBD1	TRBV30
TGTGCCAGCAGTGTCTACGAGCAGTACTTC	CASSVYEQYF	few	TRBJ2-7	.	TRBV2
TGCGCCAGCAGCCAACCGGGACAGGGAAGCGAGCAGTACTTC	CASSQPGQGSEQYF	.	TRBJ2-7	TRBD1	TRBV4-3
TGCGCCAGCAGCCAAGATCTTCGGCAGGGGGCATGGTACGAGCAGTACTTC	CASSQDLRQGAWYEQYF	.	TRBJ2-7	TRBD1	TRBV4-3
TGTGCCAGCAGTGAACCGGGGAACCAAGAGACCCAGTACTTC	CASSEPGNQETQYF	few	TRBJ2-5	.	TRBV25-1
TGTGCCAGCAGCTCAAAGGACAGGGTGGGGATCGGGGAGCTGTTTTTT	CASSSKDRVGIGELFF	.	TRBJ2-2	TRBD1	TRBV7-2
TGCGCCAGCAGCGAAGGGACAGATCCCGGGACCCAGTACTTC	CASSEGTDPGTQYF	few	TRBJ2-5	TRBD1	TRBV5-1
TGCAGCGTTGAAGGGGGAGAAGAGACCCAGTACTTC	CSVEGGEETQYF	.	TRBJ2-5	.	TRBV29-1
TGTGCAAGTCGCCTAGACGACATTATCAGGTACGAGCAGTACTTC	CASRLDDIIRYEQYF	.	TRBJ2-7	.	TRBV12-2
TGTGCCAGCAGTCCCCCCGGGAGGGCTCGGGATGAGCAGTTCTTC	CASSPPGRARDEQFF	few	TRBJ2-1	TRBD2	TRBV25-1
TGTGCCAGCACTCAAGATGGCGGATTGGAGCAGTTCTTC	CASTQDGGLEQFF	.	TRBJ2-1	.	TRBV25-1
TGTGCCAGCAGTGAACTGGATTGGGACACCGGGGAGCTGTTTTTT	CASSELDWDTGELFF	few	TRBJ2-2	.	TRBV25-1
TGTGCCACCAAAAGGGAGTCCACCAGCTACGAGCAGTACTTC	CATKRESTSYEQYF	.	TRBJ2-7	.	TRBV2
TGCGCCAGCAAACCCCGGGCCAAGGGCACCGGGGAGCTGTTTTTT	CASKPRAKGTGELFF	.	TRBJ2-2	.	TRBV23-1
TGTGCCAGCAGCTTCGATTACCGGGACACCTCGAAGCACTTC	CASSFDYRDTSKHF	.	TRBJ2-4	.	TRBV7-2
TGTGCCACCAGCAGAGAAGGCATGGGGGGGAGAAATCAGCCCCAGCATTTT	CATSREGMGGRNQPQHF	few	TRBJ1-5	.	TRBV15
TGCAGCGTTGAGCTCTGGCAGGGGGCGGTAGGAGGAAACACCATATATTTT	CSVELWQGAVGGNTIYF	few	TRBJ1-3	TRBD1	TRBV29-1
TGTGCCAGCAGTGAAACCGGACTTCCCTCCTACGAGCAGTACTTC	CASSETGLPSYEQYF	few	TRBJ2-7	.	TRBV6-1
TGTGCCACCAGCAGACGGAACCGAGCTACGGGAGGCGCGGAGACCCAGTACTTC	CATSRRNRATGGAETQYF	few	TRBJ2-5	TRBD2	TRBV15
TGTGCCAGCAGCCTAGTGGTGGTGAACACTGAAGCTTTCTTT	CASSLVVVNTEAFF	.	TRBJ1-1	.	TRBV7-9
TGCGCCAGCAGCCAAGATCATGCAATAGCGGGAGGGCCTTACAGTGAGCAGTTCTTC	CASSQDHAIAGGPYSEQFF	.	TRBJ2-1	TRBD2	TRBV4-3
TGCGCCAGCTCGTCCGCACAGGGCGGTCAAGAGACCCAGTACTTC	CASSSAQGGQETQYF	.	TRBJ2-5	.	TRBV5-1
TGTGCCAGCAGAGCCTCTTACGAGCAGTACTTC	CASRASYEQYF	.	TRBJ2-7	.	TRBV28
TGTGCCAGTAGTATTATATCGGGAAACACTGAAGCTTTCTTT	CASSIISGNTEAFF	.	TRBJ1-1	.	TRBV19
TGTGCCAGCAGGGACTGGCAGGAATACGAGTACTTC	CASRDWQEYEYF	.	TRBJ2-7	.	TRBV6-5